The clone carrying this T cell receptor (beta chain) occurred many times. Breast cancer patients provided tissue from their axillary draining lymph nodes. TCRdb reprocessed the multiplex PCR reads via MiXCR and lists one record per CDR3 protein. The sample records about 230,000 distinct CDR3 sequences, about 32% being singletons. The germline CDR1 and CDR2 sequences are LGHNA and YNFKEQ. This CDR3 region has 17 residues. The junction had 7 bases not matched to a gene; V was cut back by 0 bases and J by 4 bases. The source of the sample is a study of breast tumors, draining lymph nodes, adjacent tissues.

This TCR was sampled from a female donor with breast cancer. Some clones in this sample may be carry-over from other donors' samples. J is TRBJ2-2 and V is TRBV4-2, with TRBD1 matching over 8 bases. Sequencing input: axillary lymph node tissue. The CDR3 reads CASSQDARGRFTGELFF. CDR3 DNA: TGTGCCAGCAGCCAAGATGCCAGGGGGCGATTCACCGGGGAGCTGTTTTTT.